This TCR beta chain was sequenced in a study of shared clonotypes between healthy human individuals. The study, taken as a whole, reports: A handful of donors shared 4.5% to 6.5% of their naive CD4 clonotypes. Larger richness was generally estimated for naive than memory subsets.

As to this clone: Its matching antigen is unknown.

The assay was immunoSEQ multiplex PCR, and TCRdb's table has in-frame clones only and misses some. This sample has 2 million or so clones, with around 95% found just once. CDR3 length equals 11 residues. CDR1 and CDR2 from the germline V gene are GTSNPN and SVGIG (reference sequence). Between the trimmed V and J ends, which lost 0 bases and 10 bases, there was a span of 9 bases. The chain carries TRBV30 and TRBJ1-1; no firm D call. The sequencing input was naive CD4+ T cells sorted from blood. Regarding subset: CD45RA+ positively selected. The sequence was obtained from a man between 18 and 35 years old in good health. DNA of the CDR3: TGTGCCTGGAGTGTACGAGGTGGAGCTTTCTTT. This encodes CAWSVRGGAFF.